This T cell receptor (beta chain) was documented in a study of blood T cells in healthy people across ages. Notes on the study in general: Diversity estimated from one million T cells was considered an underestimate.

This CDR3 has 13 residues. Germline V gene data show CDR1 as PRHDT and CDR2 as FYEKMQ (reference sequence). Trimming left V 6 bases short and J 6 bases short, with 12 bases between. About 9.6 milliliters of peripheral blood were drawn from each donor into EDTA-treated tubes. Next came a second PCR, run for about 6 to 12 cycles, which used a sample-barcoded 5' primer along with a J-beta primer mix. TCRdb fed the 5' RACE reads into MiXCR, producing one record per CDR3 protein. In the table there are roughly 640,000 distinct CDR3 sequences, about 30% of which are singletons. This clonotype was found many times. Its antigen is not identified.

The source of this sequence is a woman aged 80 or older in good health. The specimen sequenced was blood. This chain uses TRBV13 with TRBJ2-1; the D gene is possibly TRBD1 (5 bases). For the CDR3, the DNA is TGTGCCAGCAGGTGGGGCCCCGGCAATGAGCAGTTCTTC. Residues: CASRWGPGNEQFF.